The sequence of this T cell receptor (beta chain) was determined in a study of PD-1 blockade in classical Hodgkin lymphoma. Across the whole study: Patients had nivolumab dosed at 3 mg/kg, delivered intravenously every 2 weeks.

Stated time point: cycle 4 day 1 (C4D1), after five to seven weeks of nivolumab. Brentuximab vedotin exposure varied, and every patient relapsed after autologous stem cell transplantation. The V gene end was trimmed by 6 bases and the J gene end by 4 bases; junction bases not matched to a gene: 8. The CDR3 covers 14 residues. The germline V gene has CDR1 MNHNS and CDR2 SASEGT. Here immunoSEQ multiplex PCR was the method, and the copy in TCRdb shows in-frame clones only, minus some. The sample lists about 41,000 clones, 60% to 80% seen once, with less than 3% in the top ten. The clonotype comes from a human donor with classical Hodgkin lymphoma. This chain links TRBV6-1 with TRBJ2-5; TRBD1 matches 7 bases. The sample was peripheral blood mononuclear cells (PBMCs), taken before the fourth cycle of nivolumab. Here the CDR3 reads CASSLDRVRETQYF. In DNA form, the CDR3 reads TGTGCCAGCAGCCTAGACAGGGTCCGAGAGACCCAGTACTTC.